Below, 29 T cell receptor beta chains from the same sample are listed, as sequenced in a study of T cells in localized non-small cell lung cancer. Data came from immunoSEQ multiplex PCR; TCRdb stores just in-frame clones and leaves some out. Among around 41,000 clones, 86% were seen once, and the ten largest hold 7.1%. Sequences were derived from peripheral blood, sampled before any cancer treatment. Source of these receptors: a woman between 18 and 50 years old with stage III lung adenocarcinoma.

The rearrangement uses TRBV6-4 and TRBJ1-1; no definite D call. CDR1 and CDR2 from the germline V gene are MRHNA and SNTAGT. Trimming removed 6 bases from V and 1 base from J, with 15 bases in between. The CDR3 length is 15 residues. Here the CDR3 reads CASRLETGTNTEAFF. The DNA of the CDR3 is TGTGCCAGCAGATTAGAGACGGGCACGAACACTGAAGCTTTCTTT.

The chain joins TRBV2 to TRBJ2-3; D is uncertain. Looked up from germline, CDR1 is SNHLY and CDR2 is FYNNEI. The CDR3 is 12 residues long. The V end lost 8 bases, the J end lost 5 bases, and 11 bases lay between the germline ends. As DNA, the CDR3 is TGTGCCAGCGGCCGTCGGAAAGATACGCAGTATTTT. Amino acid sequence: CASGRRKDTQYF.

This sequence joins TRBV7-9 and TRBJ1-4; D unclear. Germline CDR1 and CDR2: SEHNR and FQNEAQ (reference sequence). V gave up 5 bases and J gave up 2 bases, with 12 bases separating them. The CDR3 sequence is 15 residues long. The chain's CDR3 is CASSQGGNTNEKLFF. In nucleotides, the CDR3 is TGTGCCAGCAGCCAAGGCGGGAACACTAATGAAAAACTGTTTTTT.

A single count supports this clone. The chain carries TRBV5-1 and TRBJ2-2; the D call may be TRBD1 or TRBD2 (5 bases each). Germline assignment: CDR1 SGHRS and CDR2 YFSETQ. CDR3 length: 13 amino acids. Deletions cut 4 bases from V and 3 bases from J, with 7 bases between. CDR3 in DNA: TGCGCCAGCAGCCGGGACCACACCGGGGAGCTGTTTTTT. This translates into CASSRDHTGELFF.

J is TRBJ1-1 and V is TRBV11-2; D gene ambiguous. The germline CDR1 and CDR2 sequences are SGHAT and FQNNGV. The CDR3 contains 13 residues. V dropped 5 bases and J dropped 4 bases, with 11 bases sitting between them. This chain's CDR3 is CASSPPGSTEAFF. The CDR3 DNA follows: TGTGCCAGCAGCCCGCCGGGTAGCACTGAAGCTTTCTTT.

The V gene is TRBV6-1, the J gene TRBJ1-6, with TRBD1 matching over 11 bases. The CDR3 runs 15 residues. Germline V gene sequence: CDR1 MNHNS, CDR2 SASEGT. The junction had 4 bases not matched to a gene; V was cut back by 2 bases and J by 10 bases. CDR3 nucleotide sequence: TGTGCCAGCAGTGAACGGGGGGACAGGGGGTCACCCCTCCACTTT. This gives the protein CASSERGDRGSPLHF.

V gene TRBV5-1 combines with J gene TRBJ1-1; TRBD1 aligns across 7 bases. The CDR3 runs to 15 residues. J was trimmed by 5 bases and V by 0 bases; bases with no gene match: 7. Germline V CDR1 and CDR2: SGHRS, YFSETQ. CDR3: CASSLEYQGVTEAFF. The CDR3 nucleotides are TGCGCCAGCAGCTTGGAGTACCAGGGGGTGACTGAAGCTTTCTTT.

The CDR3 bases are TGTGCCAGCAGCTTAATGGGGGCCAGCGACGAGCAGTACTTC. As protein: CASSLMGASDEQYF. The chain recombines TRBV7-2 with TRBJ2-7; TRBD1 is a possible D gene (6 bases). The germline V and J ends were trimmed by 2 bases and 5 bases, with 13 bases remaining between them. The CDR3 runs to 14 residues. Germline CDR1 reads SGHTA; CDR2 reads FQGNSA.

The chain combines TRBV6-1 with TRBJ2-7; no reliable D call. V lost 3 bases, J lost 3 bases, and 6 bases lay in between. Germline V gene data show CDR1 as MNHNS and CDR2 as SASEGT. CDR3 length: 12 residues. The CDR3 nucleotides read TGTGCCAGCAGTGATGGCCTCTACGAGCAGTACTTC. Protein product: CASSDGLYEQYF.

The chain recombines TRBV6-1 with TRBJ2-5, with D possibly being TRBD2 (5 bases). V lost 6 bases and J lost 3, with 17 bases in between. This CDR3 spans 15 amino acids. Germline V gene sequence: CDR1 MNHNS, CDR2 SASEGT. The CDR3 loop is CASSPGAVREETQYF. CDR3 DNA: TGTGCCAGCAGCCCCGGAGCTGTGCGGGAAGAGACCCAGTACTTC.

The chain has TRBV5-6 and TRBJ2-5; D may match TRBD1 or TRBD2 (6 bases each). This CDR3 is 15 amino acids long. V was trimmed by 1 base and J by 5 bases, leaving 15 bases between them. CDR1 is SGHDT and CDR2 is YYEEEE in the germline V gene. The CDR3 region is CASSLSWQGRETQYF. In DNA form, the CDR3 reads TGTGCCAGCAGCTTGAGCTGGCAGGGGAGGGAGACCCAGTACTTC.

A word on this clone: One end of the junction is discordant with germline, which a read error may explain. The CDR3 DNA follows: TGTGCTAGCAGCTTAGGGGCAGGGATTCGAGAAAAACTGTTTTTT. Translating it yields CASSLGAGIREKLFF. The V gene is TRBV7-7, the J gene TRBJ1-4, with D maybe TRBD1 (5 bases). Per germline, CDR1 SSHAT and CDR2 FNYEAQ (reference sequence). The CDR3 spans 15 residues. The full variable domain, completed using reference TRBV7-7 and TRBJ1-4, is GAGVSQSPRYKVTKRGQDVTLRCDPISSHATLYWYQQALGQGPEFLTYFNYEAQPDKSGLPSDRFSAERPEGSISTLTIQRTEQRDSAMYRCASSLGAGIREKLFFGSGTQLSVL.

V is TRBV30 and J is TRBJ1-1; D gene unclear. The CDR3 loop spans 11 amino acids. CDR1 is GTSNPN and CDR2 is SVGIG in the germline V gene (reference sequence). The V and J ends lost 0 bases and 10 bases respectively, with 9 bases between them. The CDR3 region is CAWSVRATAFF. The CDR3 nucleotides are TGTGCCTGGAGTGTACGGGCAACAGCTTTCTTT.

This sequence joins TRBV2 and TRBJ2-1, with TRBD1 matching over 11 bases. Trimming cost V 7 bases and J 7 bases; bases outside gene matches: 3. Germline assignment: CDR1 SNHLY and CDR2 FYNNEI. This CDR3 has 13 residues. The CDR3 DNA is TGTGCCAGCAAGGGACAGGGGGGTAATGAGCAGTTCTTC. It translates to CASKGQGGNEQFF.

The chain employs TRBV5-1 and TRBJ2-3; D is tentatively TRBD1 or TRBD2 (5 bases each). The germline V gene encodes CDR1 SGHRS and CDR2 YFSETQ. Trimming shortened V by 3 bases and J by 3 bases, and 17 bases separated the two germline ends. This CDR3 is built from 16 residues. The CDR3 is CASSSTVAGETDTQYF. The CDR3 DNA sequence: TGCGCCAGCAGCTCGACAGTAGCCGGGGAAACAGATACGCAGTATTTT. Full variable domain (remainder filled in from reference TRBV5-1 and TRBJ2-3): KAGVTQTPRYLIKTRGQQVTLSCSPISGHRSVSWYQQTPGQGLQFLFEYFSETQRNKGNFPGRFSGRQFSNSRSEMNVSTLELGDSALYLCASSSTVAGETDTQYFGPGTRLTVL.

V gene TRBV27 combines with J gene TRBJ1-3; D gene uncertain. Germline V gives CDR1 MNHEY, CDR2 SMNVEV (reference sequence). The CDR3 is made up of 14 amino acids. V was cut by 6 bases and J by 0 bases, with 9 bases left in between. CDR3 residues: CASSPASSGNTIYF. Written as DNA, the CDR3 is TGTGCCAGCAGCCCTGCGAGCTCTGGAAACACCATATATTTT.

The rearrangement joins TRBV13 to TRBJ2-7; no clear D. Germline CDR1 reads PRHDT; CDR2 reads FYEKMQ (reference sequence). The V end was cut by 5 bases, the J end by 2 bases, with 19 bases between. The CDR3 consists of 16 residues. CDR3 sequence: CASSPRRRSVPYEQYF. Here the CDR3 DNA reads TGTGCCAGCAGCCCCCGCCGTCGAAGTGTCCCCTACGAGCAGTACTTC.

The J gene is TRBJ2-5, the V gene TRBV6-1; D tentatively reads TRBD1 or TRBD2 (5 bases each). Trimming shortened V by 4 bases and J by 4 bases, and 7 bases separated the two germline ends. The CDR3 totals 12 residues. Germline V CDR1 and CDR2: MNHNS, SASEGT. In DNA, the CDR3 is TGTGCCAGCAGTGCGGGGCGAGAGACCCAGTACTTC. Translation: CASSAGRETQYF.

This chain joins TRBV29-1 and TRBJ1-3; weak D call: TRBD1 (5 bases). V lost 7 bases and J 2 bases, leaving 9 bases between the germline ends. There are 12 residues in the CDR3. In germline, CDR1 is SQVTM, CDR2 ANQGSEA. CDR3 region: CSAEGPGNTIYF. In DNA form, the CDR3 reads TGCAGCGCCGAGGGGCCTGGAAACACCATATATTTT.

The chain recombines TRBV14 with TRBJ1-5, with D possibly TRBD1 on 6 matching bases. The CDR3 loop spans 14 amino acids. Trimming took off 1 base at V and 5 bases at J, with 9 bases between the two ends. Germline V lookup: CDR1 SGHDN, CDR2 FVKESK. CDR3 amino acids: CASSQAGGHQPQHF. The CDR3 DNA is TGTGCCAGCAGCCAAGCGGGGGGCCATCAGCCCCAGCATTTT.

The rearrangement joins TRBV9 to TRBJ2-3; D possibly corresponds to TRBD1 (5 bases). Trimming cost V 0 bases and J 4 bases, with 15 bases left between them. The CDR3 extends over 16 amino acids. Germline assignment: CDR1 SGDLS and CDR2 YYNGEE. CDR3 sequence: CASSVEGRGPADTQYF. As DNA, the CDR3 is TGTGCCAGCAGCGTAGAGGGTAGGGGTCCCGCAGATACGCAGTATTTT.

This chain links TRBV6-6 with TRBJ1-1; D gene uncertain. Trimming removed 2 bases from V and 1 base from J, with 5 bases in between. The length of the CDR3 is 13 residues. Germline-derived CDR1 and CDR2 are MNHNY and SVGAGI (reference sequence). The CDR3 region is CASSYAGNTEAFF. CDR3 DNA sequence: TGTGCCAGCAGTTACGCGGGGAACACTGAAGCTTTCTTT.

The V gene is TRBV27, the J gene TRBJ1-2; possible D gene TRBD1, 6 bases. The germline V gene has CDR1 MNHEY and CDR2 SMNVEV (reference sequence). V was shortened by 4 bases and J by 3 bases, with 15 bases between the two germline ends. The CDR3 extends over 15 amino acids. The CDR3 sequence: CASSWGPAGDYGYTF. The CDR3 coding sequence is TGTGCCAGCAGTTGGGGTCCGGCAGGGGACTATGGCTACACCTTC.

The rearrangement uses TRBV6-1 and TRBJ2-3, with 7 bases fitting TRBD2. The CDR3 extends over 16 amino acids. Germline V gives CDR1 MNHNS, CDR2 SASEGT. V trimming: 1 base; J trimming: 2 bases; junction bases outside the gene matches: 6. The CDR3 loop reads CASSEGSSGATDTQYF. The CDR3 bases are TGTGCCAGCAGTGAAGGTTCTAGCGGCGCCACAGATACGCAGTATTTT.

The genes are TRBV18 and TRBJ2-5; possible D gene TRBD1, 6 bases. This CDR3 is built from 15 residues. V dropped 1 base and J dropped 5 bases, with 14 bases sitting between them. Germline CDR1 reads KGHSH; CDR2 reads LQKENI. CDR3: CASSPRDNSGETQYF. The CDR3 DNA sequence: TGTGCCAGCTCACCACGGGACAATTCGGGCGAGACCCAGTACTTC.

This clone was observed once. This sequence joins TRBV19 and TRBJ1-3, with 7 bases matching TRBD1. CDR1 and CDR2 (germline): LNHDA, SQIVND (reference sequence). The CDR3 runs 16 residues. Trimming at V came to 3 bases and at J to 1 base, leaving 6 bases not matched to a gene. CDR3 DNA: TGTGCCAGTAGTATCCCACAGGGGCCATCTGGAAACACCATATATTTT. This translates into CASSIPQGPSGNTIYF.

The J gene is TRBJ2-7, the V gene TRBV7-2; maybe TRBD1 (6 bases). Trimming took off 1 base at V and 3 bases at J, with 16 bases between the two ends. The CDR3 is made up of 16 amino acids. Germline CDR1 SGHTA, CDR2 FQGNSA. CDR3 amino acids: CASSLDTVGAGYEQYF. The CDR3 nucleotides are TGTGCCAGCAGCTTAGATACAGTGGGGGCCGGCTACGAGCAGTACTTC.

Points on this clone: A read error may account for a junction end that differs from germline. The chain joins TRBV6-5 to TRBJ1-1; 10 bases are a match to TRBD1. This CDR3 has 14 amino acids. CDR1 is MNHEY, CDR2 SVGAGI, per germline. The CDR3: CASSPGQGNSEAFF. The CDR3 DNA sequence: TGTGCCAGCAGTCCGGGACAGGGGAACTCTGAAGCTTTCTTT.

The CDR3 region is CASGLSGSDEQFF. DNA of the CDR3: TGTGCCAGCGGCCTTAGCGGTTCGGATGAGCAGTTCTTC. V is TRBV9 and J is TRBJ2-1; possibly TRBD2 for D (6 bases). Trimming stripped 7 bases from V and 8 bases from J, with 16 bases between. CDR1 SGDLS and CDR2 YYNGEE come from the germline V gene. The CDR3 loop spans 13 amino acids.